The 20 T cell receptor beta chains reported below all come from one sample, sequenced in a study of human T cells and chemical hapten exposure. TCRdb reanalysed the RACE reads using MiXCR and keeps one entry per CDR3 protein. In the table there are about 82,000 distinct CDR3 sequences, around 6.7% of which are singletons. Time point indicated: patch test 2, 6 weeks after DPC sensitization. As for treatment: therapeutic diphenylcyclopropenone sensitization with weekly scalp DPC. The specimen was whole blood, collected in connection with sensitization to the hapten diphenylcyclopropenone (DPC). Every receptor here comes from a woman aged 25 to 39 with alopecia areata. Some clones in this sample may be carry-over from other donors' samples.

The chain recombines TRBV18 with TRBJ2-4, with unresolved D. Germline V lookup: CDR1 KGHSH, CDR2 LQKENI. This CDR3 is 13 amino acids long. Trimming left V 5 bases short and J 5 bases short, with 10 bases between. CDR3 amino acids: CASSSQEQNIQYF. In DNA, the CDR3 is TGTGCCAGCTCAAGCCAGGAACAAAACATTCAGTACTTC. The full variable domain, completed using reference TRBV18 and TRBJ2-4, is NAGVMQNPRHLVRRRGQEARLRCSPMKGHSHVYWYRQLPEEGLKFMVYLQKENIIDESGMPKERFSAEFPKEGPSILRIQQVVRGDSAAYFCASSSQEQNIQYFGAGTRLSVL.

The chain employs TRBV29-1 and TRBJ2-3, with 11 bases aligning to TRBD2. CDR3 length equals 13 residues. The V and J ends lost 8 bases and 2 bases, in that order; junction bases with no gene match: 3. Germline V gene data show CDR1 as SQVTM and CDR2 as ANQGSEA. The CDR3 is CSKTSGVTDTQYF. The DNA for the CDR3 is TGCAGCAAGACTAGCGGGGTCACAGATACGCAGTATTTT.

In this sample, this clonotype turned up many times. The chain has TRBV7-9 and TRBJ1-2; the match to TRBD1 covers 8 bases. The length of the CDR3 is 14 residues. Trimming took 5 bases from V and 10 from J; bases not matched to a gene: 12. Germline V CDR1 and CDR2: SEHNR, FQNEAQ (reference sequence). The CDR3 DNA reads TGTGCCAGCAGCGACCCGGGACAGGAAAGATCCTACACCTTC. Encoded protein: CASSDPGQERSYTF.

There are many counts of this clonotype. V usage is TRBV20-1 and J usage is TRBJ1-3; no reliable D call. This CDR3 has 13 residues. Per the germline V gene, CDR1 is DFQATT and CDR2 is SNEGSKA (reference sequence). V was shortened by 3 bases and J by 2 bases, with 8 bases between the two germline ends. CDR3 protein: CSASRMTGNTIYF. The DNA for the CDR3 is TGCAGTGCTAGTCGCATGACTGGAAACACCATATATTTT.

Many counts were recorded for this clonotype. J is TRBJ1-1 and V is TRBV10-3; D is perhaps TRBD1 (5 bases). The V and J ends lost 6 bases and 2 bases respectively, with 10 bases between them. Germline V lookup: CDR1 ENHRY, CDR2 SYGVKD. The CDR3 loop spans 13 amino acids. CDR3 sequence reads: CAIRKGPNTEAFF. The CDR3 nucleotides are TGTGCCATCAGGAAGGGGCCAAACACTGAAGCTTTCTTT.

In its sample, this clonotype was seen a few times. The chain uses TRBV29-1 and TRBJ1-5; 8 bases are a match to TRBD1. V lost 4 bases to trimming and J lost 5 bases; unmatched junction nucleotides: 1. The CDR3 spans 12 residues. CDR1 and CDR2 (germline): SQVTM, ANQGSEA. The CDR3 DNA follows: TGCAGCGTTGGACAGGGGTATCAGCCCCAGCATTTT. Its protein is CSVGQGYQPQHF.

This clonotype was seen a single time. The chain combines TRBV3-1 with TRBJ1-1; the D is unclear. This CDR3 has 14 residues. Between the trimmed V and J ends, which lost 4 bases and 0 bases, there was a span of 9 bases. Germline V gene sequence: CDR1 LGHDT, CDR2 YNNKEL (reference sequence). The CDR3 bases are TGTGCCAGCAGCCCCCGACTAATGAACACTGAAGCTTTCTTT. This translates into CASSPRLMNTEAFF.

This clonotype was counted a few times. The V gene is TRBV6-6, the J gene TRBJ2-3; D remains unclear. The germline V gene has CDR1 MNHNY and CDR2 SVGAGI (reference sequence). The CDR3 is 13 residues long. Trimming shortened V by 2 bases and J by 5 bases, and 8 bases separated the two germline ends. CDR3 protein: CASSYGRLDTQYF. CDR3 nucleotide sequence: TGTGCCAGCAGTTACGGTAGACTAGATACGCAGTATTTT.

This clonotype has ten or more counts. The chain couples TRBV3-1 to TRBJ1-5; D remains unclear. The V and J ends lost 0 bases and 7 bases respectively, with 7 bases between them. The CDR3 is 13 amino acids. Germline V gene lookup returns CDR1 LGHDT and CDR2 YNNKEL (reference sequence). CDR3 amino acids: CASSQDRFQPQHF. The CDR3 DNA sequence: TGTGCCAGCAGCCAAGACCGGTTCCAGCCCCAGCATTTT.

The sample holds many counts of this clonotype. The chain recombines TRBV7-9 with TRBJ2-6; no reliable D call. V was trimmed by 3 bases and J by 4 bases, leaving 4 bases between them. The CDR3 totals 13 residues. In germline, CDR1 is SEHNR, CDR2 FQNEAQ (reference sequence). The CDR3 nucleotides read TGTGCCAGCAGCTTTGGGGGGGCCAACGTCCTGACTTTC. As protein: CASSFGGANVLTF.

This clonotype was found many times. V is TRBV6-5 and J is TRBJ2-1; unclear D gene. V was pared by 8 bases and J by 5 bases, with 13 bases between. The CDR3 extends over 13 amino acids. CDR1 and CDR2 (germline): MNHEY, SVGAGI. The CDR3 spells CASAPHRNNEQFF. In DNA form, the CDR3 reads TGTGCCAGCGCCCCCCACAGAAACAATGAGCAGTTCTTC.

This clonotype came up many times. The J gene is TRBJ1-1, the V gene TRBV12-3 or TRBV12-4; tentatively, D is TRBD1 (5 bases). The V end was cut by 5 bases, the J end by 4 bases, with 11 bases between. The CDR3 length is 13 residues. The CDR3 sequence: CASSRPGGTEAFF. CDR3 sequence (DNA): TGTGCCAGCAGTCGGCCGGGGGGCACTGAAGCTTTCTTT.

This clonotype came up many times. This rearrangement joins TRBV6-5 to TRBJ1-1; D perhaps matches TRBD1 (5 bases). The CDR3 is 14 residues long. The germline gives CDR1 MNHEY, CDR2 SVGAGI. Trimming took off 8 bases at V and 2 bases at J, with 15 bases between the two ends. CDR3 in amino acids: CASSFRGTNTEAFF. The DNA of the CDR3 is TGTGCCAGCTCTTTTAGGGGAACTAACACTGAAGCTTTCTTT.

The chain uses TRBV11-2 and TRBJ2-7; D may be TRBD1 or TRBD2 (7 bases each). The CDR3 is 17 amino acids. Trimming pared 6 bases from V and 3 bases from J, leaving 24 bases between. The germline V gene has CDR1 SGHAT and CDR2 FQNNGV. For the CDR3, the DNA is TGTGCCAGCAGGGGGGGGTCGACAGGGCTCGCGGTCTACGAGCAGTACTTC. Protein: CASRGGSTGLAVYEQYF.

This clonotype showed up just a few times. The V and J genes are TRBV12-3 or TRBV12-4 and TRBJ2-2; 8 nucleotides line up with TRBD2. V dropped 7 bases and J dropped 3; count of bases not matched to a gene: 7. This CDR3 has 15 amino acids. CDR3 bases: TGTGCCAGCACCCTCGGGGGGGCCTACACCGGGGAGCTGTTTTTT. Translating it yields CASTLGGAYTGELFF.

The chain is built from TRBV27 and TRBJ2-3; 12 bases map to TRBD2. V was pared by 6 bases and J by 4 bases, with 23 bases of the junction left unmatched. This CDR3 contains 21 residues. Germline-derived CDR1 and CDR2 are MNHEY and SMNVEV (reference sequence). The CDR3 loop reads CASRSGLAGNLPFIGADTQYF. CDR3 in DNA: TGTGCCAGCAGATCCGGACTAGCGGGGAATTTACCTTTTATTGGAGCAGATACGCAGTATTTT.

This clonotype occurred a few times. J is TRBJ1-5 and V is TRBV2, with 8 bases matching TRBD1. Germline assignment: CDR1 SNHLY and CDR2 FYNNEI. The J segment lost 5 bases and the V segment lost 0 bases, leaving 6 bases of the junction unmatched. This CDR3 is 16 amino acids long. CDR3 coding DNA: TGTGCCAGCAGTGAAGCCCACAGGGGGGGGGATCAGCCCCAGCATTTT. Translating gives CASSEAHRGGDQPQHF.

This clonotype was recorded at least ten times. The chain combines TRBV6-5 with TRBJ1-5; 9 positions match TRBD1. From germline, CDR1 is MNHEY and CDR2 SVGAGI. This CDR3 has 15 amino acids. V dropped 4 bases and J dropped 4; count of bases not matched to a gene: 5. CDR3: CASSFSGTGNQPQHF. The DNA of the CDR3 is TGTGCCAGCAGTTTCTCCGGGACAGGGAATCAGCCCCAGCATTTT.

This clonotype was recorded a few times. This rearrangement joins TRBV6-1 to TRBJ2-3, with unresolved D. This CDR3 contains 13 residues. Germline V CDR1 and CDR2: MNHNS, SASEGT. Deletions cut 4 bases from V and 1 base from J, with 6 bases between. The CDR3 reads CASSVRGTDTQYF. Written as DNA, the CDR3 is TGTGCCAGCAGTGTCCGTGGCACAGATACGCAGTATTTT.

V and J are TRBV10-3 and TRBJ2-7; 8 bases are shared with TRBD1. This CDR3 has 14 amino acids. The V gene end was trimmed by 6 bases and the J gene end by 0 bases; junction bases not matched to a gene: 4. The V gene's germline CDR1 is ENHRY and CDR2 SYGVKD. The CDR3 loop is CAIRDGQGSYEQYF. CDR3 coding DNA: TGTGCCATCAGAGACGGACAGGGCTCCTACGAGCAGTACTTC.